This TCR beta chain was retrieved from a study of blood T cell repertoires in COVID-19. Study details: Nucleic acid was either cDNA or gDNA, and it came from T cells, B-cell-depleted T cells, or PBMCs.

Assay: immunoSEQ multiplex PCR; the TCRdb copy retains only in-frame clones and omits some. The table includes under 300,000 clones, approximately 84% detected once. Germline V CDR1 and CDR2: SGHDN, FVKESK. The CDR3 contains 14 residues. Trimming pared 2 bases from V and 7 bases from J, leaving 9 bases between. Each participant's cohort was designated according to participant-reported clinical history. The sequenced material came from PBMCs or T cells enriched from blood (not recorded which). The sequence came from a man between 45 and 60 years old who had recovered from COVID-19. The V gene is TRBV14, the J gene TRBJ1-6, with D perhaps TRBD1 (6 bases). CDR3 sequence reads: CASSQLGTNSPLHF. The CDR3 DNA sequence: TGTGCCAGCAGCCAACTGGGGACAAATTCACCCCTCCACTTT.